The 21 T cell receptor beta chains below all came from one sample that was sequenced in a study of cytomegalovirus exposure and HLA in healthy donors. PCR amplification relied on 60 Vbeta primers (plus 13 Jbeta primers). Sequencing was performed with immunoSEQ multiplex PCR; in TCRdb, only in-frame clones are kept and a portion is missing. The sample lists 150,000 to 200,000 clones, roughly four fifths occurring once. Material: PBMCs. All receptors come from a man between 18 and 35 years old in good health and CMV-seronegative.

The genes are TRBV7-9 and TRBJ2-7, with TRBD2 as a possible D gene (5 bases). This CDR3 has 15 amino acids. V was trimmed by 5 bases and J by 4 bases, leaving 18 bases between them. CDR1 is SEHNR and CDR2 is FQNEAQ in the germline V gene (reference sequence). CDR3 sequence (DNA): TGTGCCAGCAGCCCGAGGTCCGGAGGACTTTACGAGCAGTACTTC. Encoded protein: CASSPRSGGLYEQYF.

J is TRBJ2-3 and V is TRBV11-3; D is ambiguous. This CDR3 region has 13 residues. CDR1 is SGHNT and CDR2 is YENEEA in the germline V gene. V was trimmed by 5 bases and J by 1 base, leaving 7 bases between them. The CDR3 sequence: CASSISGTDTQYF. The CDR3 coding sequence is TGTGCCAGCAGCATCTCGGGCACAGATACGCAGTATTTT.

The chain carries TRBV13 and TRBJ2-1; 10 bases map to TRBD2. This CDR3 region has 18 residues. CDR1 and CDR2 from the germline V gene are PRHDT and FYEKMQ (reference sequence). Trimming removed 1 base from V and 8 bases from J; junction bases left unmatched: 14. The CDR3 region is CASSLEATSGGAKYEQFF. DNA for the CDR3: TGTGCCAGCAGCTTAGAGGCCACCAGCGGGGGGGCCAAGTATGAGCAGTTCTTC.

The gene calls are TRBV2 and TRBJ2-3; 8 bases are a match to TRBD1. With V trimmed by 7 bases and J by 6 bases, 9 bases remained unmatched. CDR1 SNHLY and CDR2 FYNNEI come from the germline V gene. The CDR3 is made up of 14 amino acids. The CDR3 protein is CASTLDRGSDTQYF. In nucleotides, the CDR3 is TGTGCCAGCACCCTAGACAGGGGAAGCGATACGCAGTATTTT. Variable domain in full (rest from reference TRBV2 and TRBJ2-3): EPEVTQTPSHQVTQMGQEVILRCVPISNHLYFYWYRQILGQKVEFLVSFYNNEISEKSEIFDDQFSVERPDGSNFTLKIRSTKLEDSAMYFCASTLDRGSDTQYFGPGTRLTVL.

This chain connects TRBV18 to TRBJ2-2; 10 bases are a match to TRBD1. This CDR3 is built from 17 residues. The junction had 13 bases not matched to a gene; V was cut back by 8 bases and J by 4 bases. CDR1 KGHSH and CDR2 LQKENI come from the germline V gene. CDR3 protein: CASTRDRGGDGTGELFF. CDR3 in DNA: TGTGCCAGCACACGGGACAGGGGAGGAGATGGCACCGGGGAGCTGTTTTTT.

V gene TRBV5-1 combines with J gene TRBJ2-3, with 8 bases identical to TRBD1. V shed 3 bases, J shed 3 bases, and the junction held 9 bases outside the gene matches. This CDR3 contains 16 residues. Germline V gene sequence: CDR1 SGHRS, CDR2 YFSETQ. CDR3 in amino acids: CASSSYQQGVTDTQYF. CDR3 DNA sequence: TGCGCCAGCAGCTCCTACCAACAGGGGGTGACAGATACGCAGTATTTT.

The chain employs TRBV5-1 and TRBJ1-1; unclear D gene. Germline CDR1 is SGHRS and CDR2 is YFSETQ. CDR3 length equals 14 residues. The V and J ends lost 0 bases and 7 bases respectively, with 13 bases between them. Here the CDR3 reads CASSLGRETGEAFF. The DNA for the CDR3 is TGCGCCAGCAGCTTGGGCAGAGAGACGGGTGAAGCTTTCTTT.

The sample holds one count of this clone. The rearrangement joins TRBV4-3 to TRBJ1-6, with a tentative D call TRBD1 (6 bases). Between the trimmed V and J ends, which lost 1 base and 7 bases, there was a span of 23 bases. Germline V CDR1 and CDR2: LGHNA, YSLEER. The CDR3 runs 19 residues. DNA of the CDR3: TGCGCCAGCAGCCAAGGGGCCAGGGGCCCCAAGAAGGAAAATTCACCCCTCCACTTT. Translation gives CASSQGARGPKKENSPLHF.

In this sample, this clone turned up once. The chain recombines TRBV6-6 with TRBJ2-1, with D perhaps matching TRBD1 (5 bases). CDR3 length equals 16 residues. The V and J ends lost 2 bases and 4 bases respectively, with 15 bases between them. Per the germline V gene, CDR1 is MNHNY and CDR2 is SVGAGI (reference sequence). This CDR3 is CASSYRETAIYNEQFF. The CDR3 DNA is TGTGCCAGCAGTTACCGAGAGACAGCGATTTACAATGAGCAGTTCTTC.

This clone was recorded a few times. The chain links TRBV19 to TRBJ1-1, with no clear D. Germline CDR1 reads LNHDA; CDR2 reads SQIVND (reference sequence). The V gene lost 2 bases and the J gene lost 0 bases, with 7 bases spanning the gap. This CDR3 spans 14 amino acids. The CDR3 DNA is TGTGCCAGTAGTATACTACGTTTGAACACTGAAGCTTTCTTT. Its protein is CASSILRLNTEAFF.

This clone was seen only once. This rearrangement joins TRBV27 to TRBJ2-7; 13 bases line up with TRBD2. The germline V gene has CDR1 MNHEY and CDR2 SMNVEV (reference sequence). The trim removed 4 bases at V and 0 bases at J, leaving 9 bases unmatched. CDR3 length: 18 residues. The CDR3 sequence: CASSSPGTSGTPSYEQYF. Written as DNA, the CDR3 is TGTGCCAGCAGTTCGCCCGGGACTAGCGGGACCCCCTCCTACGAGCAGTACTTC.

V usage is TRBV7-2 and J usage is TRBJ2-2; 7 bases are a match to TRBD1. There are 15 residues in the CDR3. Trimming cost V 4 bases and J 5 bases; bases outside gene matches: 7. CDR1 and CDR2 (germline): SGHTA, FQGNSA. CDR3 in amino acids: CASSSLLQGTGELFF. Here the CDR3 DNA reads TGTGCCAGCAGCTCCCTGTTACAGGGGACCGGGGAGCTGTTTTTT.

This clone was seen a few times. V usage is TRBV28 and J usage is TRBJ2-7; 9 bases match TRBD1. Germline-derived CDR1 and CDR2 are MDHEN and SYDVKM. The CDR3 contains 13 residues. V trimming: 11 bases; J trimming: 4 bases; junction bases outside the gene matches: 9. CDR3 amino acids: CAAKGQGPYEQYF. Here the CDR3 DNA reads TGTGCCGCAAAAGGACAGGGGCCGTACGAGCAGTACTTC.

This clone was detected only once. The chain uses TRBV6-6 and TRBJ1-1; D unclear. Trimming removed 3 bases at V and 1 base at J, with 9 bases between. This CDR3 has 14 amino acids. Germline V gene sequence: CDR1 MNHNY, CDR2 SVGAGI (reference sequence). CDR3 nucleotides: TGTGCCAGCAGTTATTTTGGGCCGAACACTGAAGCTTTCTTT. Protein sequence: CASSYFGPNTEAFF.

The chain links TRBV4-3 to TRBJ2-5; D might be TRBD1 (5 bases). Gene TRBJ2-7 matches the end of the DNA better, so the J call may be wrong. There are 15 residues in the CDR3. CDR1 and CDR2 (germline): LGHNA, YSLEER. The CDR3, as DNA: TGCGCCAGCAGCCAAGATCGCAGGGCAGGCTACGAGCAGTACTTC. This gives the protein CASSQDRRAGYEQYF.

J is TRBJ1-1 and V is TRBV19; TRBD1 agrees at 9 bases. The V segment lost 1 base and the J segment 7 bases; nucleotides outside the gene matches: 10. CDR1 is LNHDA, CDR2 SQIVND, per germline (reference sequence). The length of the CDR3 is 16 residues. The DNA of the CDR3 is TGTGCCAGTAGTATAGTTCGGGGACAGGGTACTGGTGAAGCTTTCTTT. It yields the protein CASSIVRGQGTGEAFF.

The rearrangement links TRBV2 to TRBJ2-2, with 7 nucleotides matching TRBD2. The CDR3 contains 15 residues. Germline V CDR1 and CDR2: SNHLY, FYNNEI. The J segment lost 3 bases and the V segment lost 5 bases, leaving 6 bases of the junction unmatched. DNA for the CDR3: TGTGCCAGCAGTTCCAGCGGGGCCTACACCGGGGAGCTGTTTTTT. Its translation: CASSSSGAYTGELFF.

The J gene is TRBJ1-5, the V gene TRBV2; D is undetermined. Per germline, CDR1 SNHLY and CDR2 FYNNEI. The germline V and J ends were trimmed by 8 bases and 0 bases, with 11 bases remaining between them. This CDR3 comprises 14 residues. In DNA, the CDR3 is TGTGCCAGCCTGGGAGTTCATAGCAATCAGCCCCAGCATTTT. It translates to CASLGVHSNQPQHF.

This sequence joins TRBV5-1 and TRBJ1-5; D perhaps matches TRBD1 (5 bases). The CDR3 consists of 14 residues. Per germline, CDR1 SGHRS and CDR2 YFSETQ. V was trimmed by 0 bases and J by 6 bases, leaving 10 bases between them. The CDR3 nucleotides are TGCGCCAGCAGCTTGGAGCTGGGGGGTCAGCCCCAGCATTTT. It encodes CASSLELGGQPQHF.

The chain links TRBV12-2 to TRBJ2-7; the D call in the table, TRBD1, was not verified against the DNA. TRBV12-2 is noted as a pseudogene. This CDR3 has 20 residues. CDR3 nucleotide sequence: TGTGCAAGTCGCTTACCCCAGGGGATTAAAGACATTTTGGGCTCCTACGAGCAGTACTTC. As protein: CASRLPQGIKDILGSYEQYF.

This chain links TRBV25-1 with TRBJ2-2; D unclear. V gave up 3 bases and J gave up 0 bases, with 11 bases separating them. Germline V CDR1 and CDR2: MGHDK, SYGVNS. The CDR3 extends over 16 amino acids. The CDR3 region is CASSDDRQANTGELFF. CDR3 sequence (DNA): TGTGCCAGCAGTGACGATCGGCAGGCGAACACCGGGGAGCTGTTTTTT.